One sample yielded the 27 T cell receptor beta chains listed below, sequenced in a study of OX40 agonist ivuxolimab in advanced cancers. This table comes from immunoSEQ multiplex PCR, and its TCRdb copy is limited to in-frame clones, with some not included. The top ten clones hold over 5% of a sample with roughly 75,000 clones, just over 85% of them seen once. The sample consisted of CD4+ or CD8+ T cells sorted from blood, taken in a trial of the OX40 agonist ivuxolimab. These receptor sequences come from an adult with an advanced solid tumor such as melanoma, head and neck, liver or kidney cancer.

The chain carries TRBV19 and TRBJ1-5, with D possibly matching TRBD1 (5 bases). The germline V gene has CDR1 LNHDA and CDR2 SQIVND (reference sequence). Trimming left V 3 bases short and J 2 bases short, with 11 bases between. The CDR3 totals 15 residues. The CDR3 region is CASSMRGGRNQPQHF. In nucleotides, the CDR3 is TGTGCCAGTAGTATGAGGGGCGGGCGCAATCAGCCCCAGCATTTT.

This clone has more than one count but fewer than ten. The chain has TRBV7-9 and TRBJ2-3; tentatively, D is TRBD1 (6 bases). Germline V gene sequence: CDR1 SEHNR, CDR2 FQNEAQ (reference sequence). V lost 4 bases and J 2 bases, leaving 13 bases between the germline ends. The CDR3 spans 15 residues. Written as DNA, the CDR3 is TGTGCCAGCAGCTCATCGGACAGCCCCACAGATACGCAGTATTTT. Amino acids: CASSSSDSPTDTQYF. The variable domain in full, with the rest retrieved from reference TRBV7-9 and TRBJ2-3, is DTGVSQNPRHKITKRGQNVTFRCDPISEHNRLYWYRQTLGQGPEFLTYFQNEAQLEKSRLLSDRFSAERPKGSFSTLEIQRTEQGDSAMYLCASSSSDSPTDTQYFGPGTRLTVL.

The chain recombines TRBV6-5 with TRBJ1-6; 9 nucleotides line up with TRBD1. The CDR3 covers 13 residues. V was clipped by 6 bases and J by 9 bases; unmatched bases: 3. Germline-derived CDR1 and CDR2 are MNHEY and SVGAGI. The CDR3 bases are TGTGCCAGCAGCTGGACAGGGGCTTCACCCCTCCACTTT. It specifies CASSWTGASPLHF.

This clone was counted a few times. The CDR3 DNA follows: TGTGCCAGCAGGGGGACAGGGGGAGGTCAGCCCCAGCATTTT. Encoded protein: CASRGTGGGQPQHF. This chain joins TRBV2 and TRBJ1-5; the match to TRBD1 covers 11 bases. V gave up 6 bases and J gave up 6 bases; unmatched junction bases: 4. The germline CDR1 and CDR2 sequences are SNHLY and FYNNEI. This CDR3 has 14 residues.

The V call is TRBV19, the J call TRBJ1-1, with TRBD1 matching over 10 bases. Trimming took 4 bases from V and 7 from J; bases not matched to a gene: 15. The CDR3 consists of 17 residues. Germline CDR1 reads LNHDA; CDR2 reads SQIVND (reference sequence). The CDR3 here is CASSKPPPGQGYIEAFF. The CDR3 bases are TGTGCCAGTAGTAAGCCCCCTCCGGGACAGGGGTATATTGAAGCTTTCTTT. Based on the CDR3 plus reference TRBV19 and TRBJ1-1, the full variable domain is DGGITQSPKYLFRKEGQNVTLSCEQNLNHDAMYWYRQDPGQGLRLIYYSQIVNDFQKGDIAEGYSVSREKKESFPLTVTSAQKNPTAFYLCASSKPPPGQGYIEAFFGQGTRLTVV.

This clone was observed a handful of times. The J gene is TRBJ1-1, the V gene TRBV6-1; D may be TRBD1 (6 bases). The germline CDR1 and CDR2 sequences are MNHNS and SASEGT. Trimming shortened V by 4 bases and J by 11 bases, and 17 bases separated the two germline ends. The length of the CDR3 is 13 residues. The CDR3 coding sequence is TGTGCCAGCAGTGCAATACAGGGCCCCGGGGCTTTCTTT. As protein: CASSAIQGPGAFF.

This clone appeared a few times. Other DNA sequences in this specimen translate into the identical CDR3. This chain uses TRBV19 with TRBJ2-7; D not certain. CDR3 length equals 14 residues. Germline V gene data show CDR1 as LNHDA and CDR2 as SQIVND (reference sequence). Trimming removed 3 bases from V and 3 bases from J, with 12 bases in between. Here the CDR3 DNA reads TGTGCCAGTAGTATTGACGGCACAAACTACGAGCAGTACTTC. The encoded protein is CASSIDGTNYEQYF.

This CDR3 reads CASSLRDYSPLHF. CDR3 sequence (DNA): TGTGCCAGCAGTTTACGAGACTATTCACCCCTCCACTTT. The chain joins TRBV27 to TRBJ1-6; D remains ambiguous. V dropped 2 bases and J dropped 8 bases, with 7 bases sitting between them. The CDR3 sequence is 13 residues long. The V gene's germline CDR1 is MNHEY and CDR2 SMNVEV (reference sequence).

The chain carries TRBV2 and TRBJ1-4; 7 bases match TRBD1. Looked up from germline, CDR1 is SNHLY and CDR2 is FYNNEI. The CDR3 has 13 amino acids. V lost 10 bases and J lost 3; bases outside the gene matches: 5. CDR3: CATGDRPNEKLFF. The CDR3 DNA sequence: TGTGCCACAGGGGACAGACCTAATGAAAAACTGTTTTTT.

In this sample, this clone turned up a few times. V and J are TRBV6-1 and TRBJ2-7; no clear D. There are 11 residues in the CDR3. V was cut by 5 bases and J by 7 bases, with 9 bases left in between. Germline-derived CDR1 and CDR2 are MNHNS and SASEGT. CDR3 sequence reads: CASSWKREQYF. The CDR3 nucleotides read TGTGCCAGCAGTTGGAAACGGGAGCAGTACTTC.

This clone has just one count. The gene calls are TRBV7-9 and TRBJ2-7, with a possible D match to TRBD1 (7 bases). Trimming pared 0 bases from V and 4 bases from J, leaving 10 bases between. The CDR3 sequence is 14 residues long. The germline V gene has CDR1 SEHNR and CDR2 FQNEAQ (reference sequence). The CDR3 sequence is CASSLARGQYEQYF. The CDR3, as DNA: TGTGCCAGCAGCTTAGCGCGGGGACAGTACGAGCAGTACTTC.

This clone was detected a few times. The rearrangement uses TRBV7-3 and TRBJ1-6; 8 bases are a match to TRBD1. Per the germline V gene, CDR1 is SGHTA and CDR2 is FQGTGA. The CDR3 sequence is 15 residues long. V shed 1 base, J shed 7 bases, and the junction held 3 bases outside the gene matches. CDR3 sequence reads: CASSLRQGWNSPLHF. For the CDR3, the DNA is TGTGCCAGCAGCTTAAGACAGGGGTGGAATTCACCCCTCCACTTT.

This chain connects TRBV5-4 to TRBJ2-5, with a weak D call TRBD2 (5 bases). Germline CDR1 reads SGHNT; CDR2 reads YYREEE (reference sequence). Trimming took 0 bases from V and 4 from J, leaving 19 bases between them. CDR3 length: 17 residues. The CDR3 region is CASSLEVPGSPPETQYF. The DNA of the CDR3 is TGTGCCAGCAGCTTGGAAGTCCCGGGAAGCCCCCCAGAGACCCAGTACTTC.

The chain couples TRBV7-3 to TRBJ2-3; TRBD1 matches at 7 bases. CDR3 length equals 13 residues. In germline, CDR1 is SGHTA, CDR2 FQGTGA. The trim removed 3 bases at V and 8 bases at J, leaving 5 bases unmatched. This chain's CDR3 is CASSFKGAGTQYF. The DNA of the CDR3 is TGTGCCAGCAGCTTTAAGGGGGCCGGTACGCAGTATTTT.

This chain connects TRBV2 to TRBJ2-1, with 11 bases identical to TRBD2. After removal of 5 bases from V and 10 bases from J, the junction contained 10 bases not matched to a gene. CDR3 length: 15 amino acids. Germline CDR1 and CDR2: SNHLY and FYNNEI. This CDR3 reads CASSSRTSGSGEQFF. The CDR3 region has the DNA TGTGCCAGCAGTTCCCGGACTAGCGGGTCAGGGGAGCAGTTCTTC.

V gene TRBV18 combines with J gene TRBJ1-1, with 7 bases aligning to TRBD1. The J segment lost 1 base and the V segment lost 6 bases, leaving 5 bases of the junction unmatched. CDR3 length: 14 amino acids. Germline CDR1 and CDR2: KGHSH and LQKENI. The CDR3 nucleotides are TGTGCCAGCTCGCGGGACAGAAAGAACACTGAAGCTTTCTTT. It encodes CASSRDRKNTEAFF.

CDR3 region: CASSLGLDYGYTF. The CDR3 coding sequence is TGTGCCAGCAGCTTAGGACTGGACTATGGCTACACCTTC. The V call is TRBV11-2, the J call TRBJ1-2; D is unclear. The CDR3 loop spans 13 amino acids. The germline V and J ends were trimmed by 1 base and 3 bases, with 6 bases remaining between them. Germline CDR1 is SGHAT and CDR2 is FQNNGV. The variable domain in full, completed from reference TRBV11-2 and TRBJ1-2, reads EAGVAQSPRYKIIEKRQSVAFWCNPISGHATLYWYQQILGQGPKLLIQFQNNGVVDDSQLPKDRFSAERLKGVDSTLKIQPAKLEDSAVYLCASSLGLDYGYTFGSGTRLTVV.

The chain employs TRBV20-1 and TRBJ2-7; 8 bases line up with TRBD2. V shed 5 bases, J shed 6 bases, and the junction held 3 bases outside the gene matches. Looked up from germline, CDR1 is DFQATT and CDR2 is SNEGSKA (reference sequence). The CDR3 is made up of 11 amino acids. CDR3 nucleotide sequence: TGCAGTGCTCTCCGGGAGGGCGAGCAGTACTTC. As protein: CSALREGEQYF.

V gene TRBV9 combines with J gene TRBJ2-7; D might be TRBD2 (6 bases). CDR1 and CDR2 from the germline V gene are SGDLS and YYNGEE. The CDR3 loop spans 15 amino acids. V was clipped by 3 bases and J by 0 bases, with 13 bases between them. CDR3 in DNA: TGTGCCAGCAGCGCCCCGGGACTTTCCTCCTACGAGCAGTACTTC. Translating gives CASSAPGLSSYEQYF.

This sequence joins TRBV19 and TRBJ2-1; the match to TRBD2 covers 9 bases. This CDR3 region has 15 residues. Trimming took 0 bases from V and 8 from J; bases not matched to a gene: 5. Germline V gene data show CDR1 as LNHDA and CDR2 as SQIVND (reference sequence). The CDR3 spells CASSIEPGLAYEQFF. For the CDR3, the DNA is TGTGCCAGTAGTATAGAGCCGGGACTAGCTTATGAGCAGTTCTTC.

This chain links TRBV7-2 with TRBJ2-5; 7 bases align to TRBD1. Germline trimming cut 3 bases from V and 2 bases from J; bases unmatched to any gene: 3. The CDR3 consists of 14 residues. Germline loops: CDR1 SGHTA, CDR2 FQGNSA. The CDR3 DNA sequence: TGTGCCAGCAGCTTTCGACAGGGACAAGAGACCCAGTACTTC. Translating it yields CASSFRQGQETQYF.

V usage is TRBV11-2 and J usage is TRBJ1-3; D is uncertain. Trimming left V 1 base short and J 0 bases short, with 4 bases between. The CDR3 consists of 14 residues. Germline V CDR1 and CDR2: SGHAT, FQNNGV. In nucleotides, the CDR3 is TGTGCCAGCAGCTTAGTGACCTCTGGAAACACCATATATTTT. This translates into CASSLVTSGNTIYF.

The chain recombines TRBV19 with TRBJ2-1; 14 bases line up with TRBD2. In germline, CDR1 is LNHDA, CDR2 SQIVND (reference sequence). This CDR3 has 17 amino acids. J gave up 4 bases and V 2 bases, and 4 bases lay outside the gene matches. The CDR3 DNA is TGTGCCAGTAGTATAAGGACTAGCGGGGGGCCATACAATGAGCAGTTCTTC. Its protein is CASSIRTSGGPYNEQFF.

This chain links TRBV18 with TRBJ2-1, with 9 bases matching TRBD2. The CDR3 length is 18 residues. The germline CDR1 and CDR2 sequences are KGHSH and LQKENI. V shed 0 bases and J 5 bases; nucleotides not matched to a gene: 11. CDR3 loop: CASSPPGVLAGLDNEQFF. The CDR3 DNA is TGTGCCAGCTCACCACCCGGGGTCCTAGCGGGGTTAGACAATGAGCAGTTCTTC.

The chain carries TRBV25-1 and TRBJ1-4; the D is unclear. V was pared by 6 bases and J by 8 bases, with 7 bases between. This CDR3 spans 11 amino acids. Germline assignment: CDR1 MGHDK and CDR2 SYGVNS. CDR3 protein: CASRVGEKLFF. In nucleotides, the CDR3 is TGTGCCAGCAGGGTAGGAGAAAAACTGTTTTTT.

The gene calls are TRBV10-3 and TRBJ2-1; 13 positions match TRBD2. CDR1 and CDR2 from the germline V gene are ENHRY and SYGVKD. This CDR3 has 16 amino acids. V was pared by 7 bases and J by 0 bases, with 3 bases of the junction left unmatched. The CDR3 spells CAITGTSGVSYNEQFF. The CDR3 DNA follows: TGTGCCATCACTGGGACTAGCGGGGTCTCCTACAATGAGCAGTTCTTC.

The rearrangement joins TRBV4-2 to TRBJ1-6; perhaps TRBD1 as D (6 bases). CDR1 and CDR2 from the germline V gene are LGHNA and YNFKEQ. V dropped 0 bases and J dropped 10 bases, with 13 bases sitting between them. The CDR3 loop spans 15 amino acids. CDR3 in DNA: TGTGCCAGCAGCCAAGATGCGGCGGGGGCATCACCCCTCCACTTT. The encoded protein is CASSQDAAGASPLHF.